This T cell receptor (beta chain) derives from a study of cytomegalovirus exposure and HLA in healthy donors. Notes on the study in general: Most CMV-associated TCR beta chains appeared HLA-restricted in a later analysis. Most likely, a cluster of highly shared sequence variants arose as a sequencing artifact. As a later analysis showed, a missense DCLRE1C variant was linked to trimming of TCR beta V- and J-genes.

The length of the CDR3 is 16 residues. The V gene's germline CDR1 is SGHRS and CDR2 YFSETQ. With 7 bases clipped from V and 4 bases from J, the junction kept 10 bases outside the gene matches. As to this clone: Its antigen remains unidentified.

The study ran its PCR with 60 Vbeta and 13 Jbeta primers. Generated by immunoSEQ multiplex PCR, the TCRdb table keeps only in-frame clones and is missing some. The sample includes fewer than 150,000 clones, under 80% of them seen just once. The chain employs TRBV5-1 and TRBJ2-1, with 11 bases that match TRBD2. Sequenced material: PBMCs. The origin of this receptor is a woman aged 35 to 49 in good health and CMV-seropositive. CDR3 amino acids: CASLPGGLAVYNEQFF. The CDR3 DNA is TGCGCCAGCCTCCCGGGGGGACTAGCGGTATACAATGAGCAGTTCTTC. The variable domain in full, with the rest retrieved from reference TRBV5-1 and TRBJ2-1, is KAGVTQTPRYLIKTRGQQVTLSCSPISGHRSVSWYQQTPGQGLQFLFEYFSETQRNKGNFPGRFSGRQFSNSRSEMNVSTLELGDSALYLCASLPGGLAVYNEQFFGPGTRLTVL.